This T cell receptor beta chain was sequenced for a study of beta chain features in type 1 diabetes listed by TCRdb under 2018. With regard to the full study: No differences in mean age, gender distribution, total cell number or subset yield were found between patients and healthy donors. A total of about 110,000,000 sorted cells were examined across all samples, and a strong correlation was observed between cell number per subset and RNA yield. The study compared TCRB repertoires of sorted circulating CD4+ T cell subsets between recently diagnosed type 1 diabetes patients and matched healthy donors. Naive and central memory subsets were obtained from all 30 or so donors, but regulatory and stem cell-like memory subsets were isolated from only 8 patients and roughly eight healthy donors.

Each donor gave one peripheral blood draw, approximately 110 mL on average, collected into heparinised tubes. Using a panel that included CD45RO, CCR7, CD25, CD127, CD95 and CD27, naive, central memory, regulatory and stem cell-like memory CD4+ T cells were sorted on a BD FACSAria II. Purity was above 95% for every sorted population. PBMCs were isolated immediately by Lymphoprep density gradient centrifugation and stained directly without culture. Samples were stained and sorted in pairs, with one healthy donor and one patient per experiment, so that batch effects were minimized. General study outcomes and caveats: Because cDNA was sequenced instead of genomic DNA, activated cells with high expression could be over-represented, although the groups did not differ in activation or CD3 levels. Patients with type 1 diabetes made fewer insertions and deleted more nucleotides at VDJ recombination sites, implying thymic rearrangement abnormalities. Only small numbers of individuals were included in the HLA sub-analyses, which left unresolved whether HLA type had any influence on TCRB rearrangement. PCR may preferentially amplify shorter templates, but because patient and control samples were amplified and corrected together, any resulting skew would affect both groups equally. Type 1 diabetes patients showed a moderate but significant shortening of TCRB CDR3 length in all four CD4+ subsets. Naive, central memory and regulatory TCRB repertoires appeared more similar among patients than among healthy donors.

Sequences SNHLY (CDR1) and FYNNEI (CDR2) are obtained from the germline V gene. Trimming removed 8 bases from V and 4 bases from J, leaving 11 bases between the germline ends. The CDR3 has 13 amino acids, counting the end cysteine and phenylalanine. The DNA shown is the 39-base CDR3, in frame from base 1. All of the isolated RNA was reverse transcribed with the High Capacity cDNA Reverse Transcription Kit, so expressed TCRB transcripts were sequenced. Deep immunoSEQ sequencing was applied to naive, central memory and regulatory T cell samples, giving an average of around 3.4 million total reads per sample. Sorted cells were lysed in RLT buffer, and RNA was extracted using DNase-treated RNeasy Micro or Mini kits according to cell number. Each cell subset was processed on its own to prevent cross-contamination, while patient and healthy donor samples were processed together. TCRB sequences were amplified from cDNA with the immunoSEQ multiplex PCR, producing 87-bp fragments spanning the CDR3 region. Amplicons were sequenced on the Illumina HiSeq platform. The authors processed their data as follows. Synthetic template baselines were used to correct PCR bias computationally, reads within Hamming distance 2 were collapsed together, and singletons that could not be merged were discarded. Reads were aligned against IMGT to assign V, D and J genes, CDR3 length and insertions or deletions at six rearrangement sites. Within each subset, clonotype counts were normalized to sorted cell number, and only after that were true diversity and Gini coefficients computed with the tcR R package. The overlap coefficient, calculated on TCRB nucleotide sequences, was used to measure repertoire sharing. Out-of-frame TCRB sequences from naive cells were analyzed to stand in for the pre-selection repertoire. TCRdb holds this immuneACCESS table with in-frame rearrangements only. Some clones are missing; in checked studies, unresolved V genes explain under half, and the rest has no known cause. V and J calls and clone size follow that table, whereas D and trimming were derived from the DNA. This sample lists around 250,000 clones; around 14% were detected once. The top ten hold roughly 0.024% of the sample.

With respect to this clone: Its target antigen remains unknown. Base qualities are not provided; no much larger clone lies one nucleotide away.

Material: naive CD4+ T cells from blood. Interpreted using the paper, the cell subset or site label stands for: true naive CD4+ T cells. The sequence links TRBV2 to TRBJ1-4; the D segment could be TRBD1, given 5 matching bases. The clonotype comes from a woman aged 40 to 50 in good health. The CDR3 region reads CASVREFNEKLFF. Read as DNA, the sequence is TGTGCCAGCGTCAGGGAATTTAATGAAAAACTGTTTTTT.